The table lists the clone carrying this TCR beta chain with many counts. Its specificity is unknown. The read halts 3 residues ahead of the CDR3 end, with the missing end drawn from the germline J gene. This record belongs to a study of T cell clonality in common variable immunodeficiency. CVID meant reduced serum IgG, IgA and/or IgM plus specific antibody deficiency. Blood came from CVID subjects not ill and not taking immunomodulatory or immunosuppressive medication. There are 14 residues in the CDR3. Trimming at V came to 5 bases and at J to 2 bases, leaving 4 bases not matched to a gene. CDR1 MDHEN and CDR2 SYDVKM come from the germline V gene. Notes on the study in general: In common variable immunodeficiency, TCR beta chains reportedly carried fewer deletions and N-nucleotide insertions.

Repertoires were generated with immunoSEQ multiplex PCR, while TCRdb's copy carries only in-frame clones and drops some. The record shows roughly 34,000 clones for this sample, with no singletons present. This chain joins TRBV28 and TRBJ2-7; 9 positions agree with TRBD2. Sample: peripheral blood mononuclear cells. The origin of this receptor is a human donor with common variable immunodeficiency. This CDR3 is CASSGLAGTYEQYF. The covered CDR3 bases are TGTGCCAGCAGTGGCCTAGCGGGGACCTACGAG.